A single T cell receptor beta chain is shown here with its context. No antigen is known for it. TCRdb itself ran the 5' RACE reads through MiXCR, one entry per CDR3 protein. The sample has some 320,000 distinct CDR3 sequences; roughly 13% are singletons. This sample was taken from a study of T-cell memory formation after mild COVID-19. Points from the study as a whole: Cross-reactive memory apparently joined, as some responding clones appeared in pre-infection memory. A second wave expanding day 15 to 37 was CD4+-biased; contracting clones were balanced.

The origin of this receptor is a man aged 18 to 29 who had mild COVID-19 (a few samples of this study predate the infection). Cell type and time point are not known. Specimen: PBMCs or a T cell subset sorted from them (not recorded which).

The CDR3 DNA follows: TGTGCCATCAGTGGGGGAGGAGATACGCAGTATTTT. Its protein product is CAISGGGDTQYF. The chain uses TRBV10-3 and TRBJ2-3; possibly TRBD2 for D (6 bases). Trimming stripped 4 bases from V and 5 bases from J, with 7 bases between. Germline lookup yields CDR1 ENHRY and CDR2 SYGVKD. The CDR3 sequence is 12 residues long.